This TCR beta chain appears in the sequencing data of a study of T cells in localized non-small cell lung cancer. The study, taken as a whole, reports: Among the top 100 tumor clones, a median around 62 appeared in adjacent lung. Patients showing higher blood T cell density tended to see longer overall survival. Uninvolved nearby lung showed the greatest T cell clonality, exceeding that found in tumor.

This clone was seen a single time. Its antigen is not identified. Only in-frame clones appear in the TCRdb table, and some are missing; sequencing was by immunoSEQ multiplex PCR. The sample comprises 90,000 to 100,000 clones, approximately 90% of which are singletons, and 4.1% rests with the top ten. The sequence was obtained from a woman aged 40 to 75 with stage II squamous cell lung carcinoma. The source material was PBMCs, sampled before any cancer treatment.

The CDR3 coding sequence is TGTGCCAGCAGCTTAGGGCCTAGGCTAGAGCAGTACTTC. Protein product: CASSLGPRLEQYF. The chain is built from TRBV7-9 and TRBJ2-7; D uncertain. The CDR3 runs 13 residues. Trimming stripped 1 base from V and 7 bases from J, with 11 bases between. CDR1 is SEHNR and CDR2 is FQNEAQ in the germline V gene (reference sequence).